This T cell receptor beta chain was captured by sequencing in a study of response to subunit inactivated influenza vaccine. As regards this clonotype: Its target is unknown. The junction shows a germline mismatch at one end, possibly a read error.

One entry per CDR3 protein results from TCRdb running MiXCR on the RT-PCR reads. This table holds 500,000 or so distinct CDR3 sequences, approximately 15% found once. This CDR3 comprises 16 residues. Study observations and caveats: Few new T cells, the authors suggested, are recruited by each seasonal influenza vaccination.

The TCR was taken from a man between 50 and 69 years old who received an inactivated influenza vaccine. The material sequenced was CD4+ T cells sorted from PBMCs, taken less than 25 months after vaccination. This chain connects TRBV12-3 or TRBV12-4 to TRBJ1-3; D unclear. CDR3 nucleotides: TGTGCCAGCAGTTACAGCAGACTACTCTCTGGAAACACCATATACTTT. It yields the protein CASSYSRLLSGNTIYF.